These 12 T cell receptor beta chains were all obtained from the same sample, sequenced in a study of cytomegalovirus exposure and HLA in healthy donors. The PCR had 60 Vbeta and 13 Jbeta primers. TCRdb keeps only in-frame clones here, not all; method: immunoSEQ multiplex PCR. The repertoire table contains about 150,000 clones. The sequenced material came from PBMCs. These receptors were collected from a woman in her forties or fifties in good health and CMV-seronegative.

V usage is TRBV7-2 and J usage is TRBJ2-7; weak D call: TRBD2 (6 bases). Germline V lookup: CDR1 SGHTA, CDR2 FQGNSA. V lost 3 bases to trimming and J lost 5 bases, with 20 bases between them. This CDR3 contains 16 residues. CDR3 sequence reads: CASSFSELAGEDEQYF. CDR3 DNA: TGTGCCAGCAGCTTTTCGGAACTAGCCGGAGAGGACGAGCAGTACTTC.

The V call is TRBV5-1, the J call TRBJ1-2; D is possibly TRBD1 (6 bases). V lost 4 bases and J lost 4, with 14 bases in between. This CDR3 region has 14 residues. Germline CDR1 is SGHRS and CDR2 is YFSETQ. The CDR3 bases are TGCGCCAGCAGCCGCTTACAGGGCCCCTATGGCTACACCTTC. This translates into CASSRLQGPYGYTF.

The chain recombines TRBV6-5 with TRBJ2-7; D gene uncertain. Germline CDR1 reads MNHEY; CDR2 reads SVGAGI. V dropped 6 bases and J dropped 3 bases, with 15 bases sitting between them. The CDR3 has 14 residues. The CDR3 sequence is CASSLFPENYEQYF. The CDR3 DNA follows: TGTGCCAGCAGCCTCTTCCCCGAGAACTACGAGCAGTACTTC.

J is TRBJ1-3 and V is TRBV5-1; a possible D gene is TRBD1 (6 bases). The length of the CDR3 is 16 residues. CDR1 and CDR2 (germline): SGHRS, YFSETQ. V dropped 4 bases and J dropped 0 bases, with 14 bases sitting between them. The CDR3 DNA reads TGCGCCAGCAGCCCCCTGGGGGCCCACTCTGGAAACACCATATATTTT. Translated: CASSPLGAHSGNTIYF.

This chain uses TRBV28 with TRBJ2-4, with D unresolved. There are 15 residues in the CDR3. Looked up from germline, CDR1 is MDHEN and CDR2 is SYDVKM. V lost 7 bases and J lost 2, with 15 bases in between. The CDR3 nucleotides are TGTGCCAGCACTCCATCACAGTCCACCAAAAACATTCAGTACTTC. It specifies CASTPSQSTKNIQYF.

The chain is built from TRBV7-9 and TRBJ1-2, with 8 bases lining up with TRBD1. CDR1 SEHNR and CDR2 FQNEAQ come from the germline V gene (reference sequence). Unmatched junction bases numbered 6, after V lost 4 bases and J lost 8 bases. The CDR3 totals 13 residues. The CDR3 sequence: CASSSTGESGYTF. The CDR3 DNA sequence: TGTGCCAGCAGCTCGACAGGGGAAAGCGGCTACACCTTC.

This chain connects TRBV7-9 to TRBJ1-2; D remains unclear. Trimming stripped 0 bases from V and 9 bases from J, with 17 bases between. The CDR3 covers 15 residues. Germline V gene lookup returns CDR1 SEHNR and CDR2 FQNEAQ (reference sequence). The CDR3 reads CASSLARRPPSSYTF. The CDR3 coding sequence is TGTGCCAGCAGCTTAGCCCGGCGGCCCCCCTCTAGCTACACCTTC.

The rearrangement links TRBV6-1 to TRBJ1-3; 7 nucleotides match TRBD1. Losses at the gene ends were 2 bases for V and 4 bases for J; bases not matched to a gene: 11. CDR1 is MNHNS and CDR2 is SASEGT in the germline V gene. The CDR3 contains 17 residues. The CDR3 region is CASSELSTGETGNTIYF. DNA of the CDR3: TGTGCCAGCAGTGAACTCTCTACAGGGGAGACCGGAAACACCATATATTTT.

The chain combines TRBV7-3 with TRBJ2-2; 7 bases align to TRBD2. Trimming took 4 bases from V and 10 from J; bases not matched to a gene: 9. Germline V CDR1 and CDR2: SGHTA, FQGTGA. The CDR3 covers 14 residues. CDR3 DNA sequence: TGTGCCAGCAGCTCCAGGGAGGGCACAGCGGAGCTGTTTTTT. Protein product: CASSSREGTAELFF.

The chain combines TRBV15 with TRBJ2-7, with 8 positions matching TRBD2. With 0 bases clipped from V and 6 bases from J, the junction kept 13 bases outside the gene matches. The CDR3 is 17 residues long. Germline V gene data show CDR1 as LNHNV and CDR2 as YYDKDF (reference sequence). The CDR3 is CATSREGSGNPLREQYF. CDR3 coding DNA: TGTGCCACCAGCAGAGAGGGTAGCGGGAACCCCCTCCGCGAGCAGTACTTC.

The gene calls are TRBV5-4 and TRBJ2-7; D possibly corresponds to TRBD2 (5 bases). The CDR3 is 13 amino acids. Germline V lookup: CDR1 SGHNT, CDR2 YYREEE (reference sequence). Deletions cut 1 base from V and 2 bases from J, with 7 bases between. CDR3 amino acids: CASSLKGAYEQYF. CDR3 nucleotide sequence: TGTGCCAGCAGCTTGAAGGGAGCCTACGAGCAGTACTTC.

V gene TRBV7-3 combines with J gene TRBJ1-6; D is ambiguous. V lost 2 bases to trimming and J lost 10 bases, with 9 bases between them. The CDR3 sequence is 13 residues long. The V gene's germline CDR1 is SGHTA and CDR2 FQGTGA. CDR3 DNA sequence: TGTGCCAGCAGCTTATCGGGTAGCTCACCCCTCCACTTT. Its translation: CASSLSGSSPLHF.